One sample yielded the 2 T cell receptor beta chains listed below, sequenced in a study of identical twins. TCRdb redid the calling of the 5' RACE reads with MiXCR, one entry per CDR3 protein. Here the sample spans roughly 720,000 distinct CDR3 sequences, roughly 18% being singletons. These data were likewise used in another study, on T cells expressing NK-cell markers.

The material sequenced was PBMCs. Source of these receptors: a woman in her late teens or twenties in good health.

In its sample, this clonotype was seen a few times. The chain has TRBV11-3 and TRBJ2-3, with 7 bases identical to TRBD1. V dropped 4 bases and J dropped 2; count of bases not matched to a gene: 3. The CDR3 spans 14 residues. Germline CDR1 reads SGHNT; CDR2 reads YENEEA. In nucleotides, the CDR3 is TGTGCCAGCAGCTCAGACAGGGACACAGATACGCAGTATTTT. Translating it yields CASSSDRDTDTQYF.

In this sample, this clonotype turned up a few times. The chain uses TRBV20-1 and TRBJ1-2, with D perhaps matching TRBD1 (6 bases). The ends were cut back, 1 base at V and 0 bases at J, with 21 bases in the middle. Germline V CDR1 and CDR2: DFQATT, SNEGSKA (reference sequence). This CDR3 has 18 amino acids. The CDR3, as DNA: TGCAGTGCTAGAGTTTTTCAAGCTGGACAGCGGACTAACTATGGCTACACCTTC. It specifies CSARVFQAGQRTNYGYTF.